The clone carrying this T cell receptor (beta chain) was found a few times. Its cognate antigen is unknown. CDR3 size: 15 residues. V shed 7 bases and J 9 bases; nucleotides not matched to a gene: 8. Germline V gene data show CDR1 as MNHNS and CDR2 as SASEGT. This specimen comes from a study of shared clonotypes between healthy human individuals. Study-wide results and limits: An anticipated effect of sequencing depth on clonotype sharing among donors was recognized. Some naive CD4 clonotypes, roughly 4.5%, turned up in common across a handful of donors.

Clones were sequenced by immunoSEQ multiplex PCR, and TCRdb holds only the in-frame ones, with some missing. The top ten hold approximately 1.8% of the sample, which has 600,000 to 750,000 clones, around 72% seen once. The chain employs TRBV6-1 and TRBJ2-1; 14 nucleotides align to TRBD2. Sequencing was performed on memory CD4+ T cells sorted from blood. The subset is: CD45RA-negative fraction. The clonotype was recovered from a woman under 40 in good health. The CDR3 protein is CASKRLAGGPAEQFF. The CDR3 region has the DNA TGTGCCAGCAAAAGACTAGCGGGAGGGCCCGCTGAGCAGTTCTTC.